One sample yielded the 31 T cell receptor beta chains listed below, sequenced in a study of T cell repertoires in cytomegalovirus infection. TCRdb analysed the reads with MiXCR anew, one entry per CDR3 protein. The top ten hold over 2.5% of the sample, which has roughly 320,000 distinct CDR3 sequences, around 9.6% seen once. Sequencing was done on a sample of PBMCs. Receptors originate from a human donor in good health (CMV status not recorded). Some clones in this sample may be carry-over from other donors' samples.

This chain connects TRBV5-1 to TRBJ2-7; TRBD1 is a possible D gene (6 bases). CDR3 length equals 13 residues. V lost 4 bases and J lost 1, with 9 bases in between. Germline V CDR1 and CDR2: SGHRS, YFSETQ. CDR3: CASSHRDSYEQYF. The DNA of the CDR3 is TGCGCCAGCAGCCACAGGGATTCCTACGAGCAGTACTTC. The full variable domain, completed using reference TRBV5-1 and TRBJ2-7, is KAGVTQTPRYLIKTRGQQVTLSCSPISGHRSVSWYQQTPGQGLQFLFEYFSETQRNKGNFPGRFSGRQFSNSRSEMNVSTLELGDSALYLCASSHRDSYEQYFGPGTRLTVT.

This clonotype was counted between two and nine times. The chain employs TRBV7-6 and TRBJ1-1; TRBD1 is a possible D gene (5 bases). The CDR3 sequence is 13 residues long. Germline V gene data show CDR1 as SGHVS and CDR2 as FNYEAQ. The V and J ends lost 1 base and 8 bases respectively, with 11 bases between them. The CDR3 nucleotides are TGTGCCAGCAGCTTAGGGGGCAGGCCCGAAGCTTTCTTT. Translated: CASSLGGRPEAFF.

This clonotype was seen at least ten times. The gene calls are TRBV10-3 and TRBJ2-3, with 8 positions matching TRBD2. V gave up 6 bases and J gave up 4 bases; unmatched junction bases: 6. The CDR3 extends over 14 amino acids. Germline lookup yields CDR1 ENHRY and CDR2 SYGVKD. Written as DNA, the CDR3 is TGTGCCATCAGAGGGAGCGGGGGCGCAGATACGCAGTATTTT. As protein: CAIRGSGGADTQYF.

This clonotype appeared many times. The gene calls are TRBV20-1 and TRBJ1-4; possibly TRBD1 for D (6 bases). Germline-derived CDR1 and CDR2 are DFQATT and SNEGSKA (reference sequence). The CDR3 has 13 amino acids. The V end was cut by 6 bases, the J end by 5 bases, with 13 bases between. In nucleotides, the CDR3 is TGCAGTGCGCCAGGGGAGGGGAATGAAAAACTGTTTTTT. Its protein product is CSAPGEGNEKLFF.

This clonotype was seen repeatedly, ten times or more. The chain is built from TRBV7-9 and TRBJ2-3; D remains unclear. Trimming pared 1 base from V and 8 bases from J, leaving 7 bases between. Germline V gives CDR1 SEHNR, CDR2 FQNEAQ (reference sequence). The CDR3 loop spans 12 amino acids. The CDR3 protein is CASSLDEFTQYF. The CDR3 DNA follows: TGTGCCAGCAGCTTAGATGAATTTACGCAGTATTTT.

The CDR3 sequence: CASSQGGPANYGYTF. The CDR3 DNA is TGCGCCAGCAGCCAAGGAGGGCCGGCTAACTATGGCTACACCTTC. J is TRBJ1-2 and V is TRBV4-3, with D unresolved. From germline, CDR1 is LGHNA and CDR2 YSLEER. Trimming pared 1 base from V and 0 bases from J, leaving 9 bases between. The CDR3 has 15 residues.

This clonotype was counted ten times or more. The V and J genes are TRBV6-5 and TRBJ2-7; 9 bases are a match to TRBD2. The CDR3 contains 15 residues. CDR1 is MNHEY and CDR2 is SVGAGI in the germline V gene. The J segment lost 7 bases and the V segment lost 2 bases, leaving 9 bases of the junction unmatched. The CDR3 region is CASSYLGLAPSEQYF. CDR3 nucleotides: TGTGCCAGCAGTTACCTGGGACTAGCTCCCTCAGAGCAGTACTTC.

This clonotype was detected many times. J is TRBJ1-1 and V is TRBV5-5; possible D gene TRBD1, 5 bases. Trimming removed 4 bases from V and 0 bases from J, with 13 bases in between. The CDR3 is 15 amino acids. CDR1 SGHKS and CDR2 YYEKEE come from the germline V gene (reference sequence). CDR3 in amino acids: CASSPLLGVNTEAFF. CDR3 in DNA: TGTGCCAGCAGCCCCCTCCTGGGGGTGAACACTGAAGCTTTCTTT.

This clonotype was counted between two and nine times. The gene calls are TRBV9 and TRBJ2-1, with TRBD1 as a possible D gene (8 bases). Trimming removed 3 bases at V and 9 bases at J, with 40 bases between. This CDR3 comprises 22 residues. From germline, CDR1 is SGDLS and CDR2 YYNGEE. DNA for the CDR3: TGTGCCAGCAGCGACCACTCGTCTCAGGGGGCCCCGGGACTAAAGGTTCGAGGTGAGCAGTTCTTC. Encoded protein: CASSDHSSQGAPGLKVRGEQFF.

Details on this clonotype: This may come from a read error, since a much larger clone is one base off. V gene TRBV18 combines with J gene TRBJ2-7; possible D gene TRBD2, 6 bases. The CDR3 totals 13 residues. Germline CDR1 is KGHSH and CDR2 is LQKENI. The CDR3: CASSPPGGYEQHF. The CDR3 DNA reads TGTGCCAGCTCACCACCGGGGGGATACGAGCAGCACTTC.

This clonotype came up many times. The chain couples TRBV19 to TRBJ1-2; 8 nucleotides align to TRBD1. The CDR3 extends over 14 amino acids. Germline-derived CDR1 and CDR2 are LNHDA and SQIVND (reference sequence). V dropped 5 bases and J dropped 4; count of bases not matched to a gene: 6. The CDR3 sequence: CASSPGQGSYGYTF. The CDR3 bases are TGTGCCAGTAGTCCCGGACAGGGCTCCTATGGCTACACCTTC.

A note on this clonotype: This may arise from a read error, as a much more abundant clone is one base away. Here the CDR3 reads CASRERALWSEQFF. The CDR3, as DNA: TGTGCCAGCAGGGAGCGGGCCCTTTGGAGTGAGCAGTTCTTC. The J gene is TRBJ2-1, the V gene TRBV28; the D gene is possibly TRBD2 (6 bases). The CDR3 is 14 amino acids. The V gene's germline CDR1 is MDHEN and CDR2 SYDVKM. The V end lost 6 bases, the J end lost 9 bases, and 18 bases lay between the germline ends.

This clonotype came up many times. The V and J genes are TRBV25-1 and TRBJ1-4; weak D call: TRBD1 (5 bases). Trimming removed 5 bases at V and 8 bases at J, with 18 bases between. The CDR3 is made up of 15 amino acids. Germline V lookup: CDR1 MGHDK, CDR2 SYGVNS. The CDR3 region is CASSPVPRANEKLFF. CDR3 coding DNA: TGTGCCAGCAGTCCGGTCCCCAGGGCGAACGAAAAACTGTTTTTT.

The table lists this clonotype with many counts. This CDR3 is CASSIQGHAGTEAFF. In DNA form, the CDR3 reads TGTGCCAGTAGCATCCAGGGGCACGCGGGCACTGAAGCTTTCTTT. V gene TRBV19 combines with J gene TRBJ1-1, with D possibly being TRBD1 (6 bases). V was shortened by 6 bases and J by 4 bases, with 18 bases between the two germline ends. Germline V lookup: CDR1 LNHDA, CDR2 SQIVND (reference sequence). This CDR3 contains 15 residues.

The sample holds a few counts of this clonotype. The genes are TRBV10-3 and TRBJ2-5, with D perhaps TRBD1 (6 bases). Germline V CDR1 and CDR2: ENHRY, SYGVKD. This CDR3 is 15 amino acids long. V dropped 3 bases and J dropped 4 bases, with 15 bases sitting between them. In DNA, the CDR3 is TGTGCCATCAGTGACGTAGGGGGAACCGGAGAGACCCAGTACTTC. This translates into CAISDVGGTGETQYF.

The chain carries TRBV5-6 and TRBJ2-3, with D perhaps matching TRBD1 or TRBD2 (5 bases each). In germline, CDR1 is SGHDT, CDR2 YYEEEE. V was pared by 5 bases and J by 5 bases, with 30 bases between. The CDR3 has 19 residues. Here the CDR3 reads CASRTVTEATRFGEDTQYF. The CDR3 DNA is TGTGCCAGCAGGACAGTTACGGAGGCAACCCGATTTGGGGAAGATACGCAGTATTTT.

This clonotype was seen ten or more times. The chain joins TRBV29-1 to TRBJ1-1; D is possibly TRBD1 (5 bases). V gave up 4 bases and J gave up 0 bases, with 9 bases separating them. Per germline, CDR1 SQVTM and CDR2 ANQGSEA. The CDR3 contains 13 residues. CDR3 sequence (DNA): TGCAGCGTTGTGGGGCTCATGAACACTGAAGCTTTCTTT. It encodes CSVVGLMNTEAFF.

This clonotype occurred many times. The V call is TRBV7-3, the J call TRBJ2-1; 7 bases agree with TRBD2. There are 15 residues in the CDR3. CDR1 is SGHTA and CDR2 is FQGTGA in the germline V gene. J was trimmed by 0 bases and V by 4 bases; bases with no gene match: 3. CDR3 residues: CASSWTRDSYNEQFF. In DNA, the CDR3 is TGTGCCAGCAGCTGGACTAGAGACTCCTACAATGAGCAGTTCTTC.

In this sample, this clonotype turned up many times. J is TRBJ1-5 and V is TRBV2, with D perhaps matching TRBD1 (5 bases). CDR1 is SNHLY, CDR2 FYNNEI, per germline. V was shortened by 6 bases and J by 6 bases, with 12 bases between the two germline ends. The CDR3 totals 13 residues. The CDR3 spells CASSDQGGQPQHF. The CDR3, as DNA: TGTGCCAGCAGCGATCAGGGAGGTCAGCCCCAGCATTTT.

This clonotype was counted many times. The rearrangement uses TRBV2 and TRBJ2-5; D not certain. Deletions cut 2 bases from V and 4 bases from J, with 5 bases between. CDR1 is SNHLY and CDR2 is FYNNEI in the germline V gene. The length of the CDR3 is 12 residues. CDR3 nucleotide sequence: TGTGCCAGCAGTGAAAATTCAGAGACCCAGTACTTC. Residues: CASSENSETQYF.

This clonotype showed up many times. The genes are TRBV9 and TRBJ2-5; D gene ambiguous. V lost 3 bases and J lost 3, with 9 bases in between. Germline assignment: CDR1 SGDLS and CDR2 YYNGEE. The CDR3 is 13 residues long. As DNA, the CDR3 is TGTGCCAGCAGCGGGAACGTCGAAGAGACCCAGTACTTC. This gives the protein CASSGNVEETQYF. The variable domain in full, completed from reference TRBV9 and TRBJ2-5, reads DSGVTQTPKHLITATGQRVTLRCSPRSGDLSVYWYQQSLDQGLQFLIQYYNGEERAKGNILERFSAQQFPDLHSELNLSSLELGDSALYFCASSGNVEETQYFGPGTRLLVL.

This clonotype was picked up many times. The V gene is TRBV12-5, the J gene TRBJ2-1; perhaps TRBD2 as D (5 bases). Germline V gives CDR1 LGHNT, CDR2 FRNRAP. The CDR3 loop spans 15 amino acids. The V end lost 1 base, the J end lost 4 bases, and 11 bases lay between the germline ends. CDR3 residues: CASGLADGGYNEQFF. The CDR3, as DNA: TGTGCTAGTGGTTTGGCAGATGGCGGGTACAATGAGCAGTTCTTC.

This clonotype occurred many times. This chain connects TRBV18 to TRBJ1-1; a weak D match, TRBD1 (6 bases). The germline V and J ends were trimmed by 5 bases and 0 bases, with 13 bases remaining between them. This CDR3 region has 15 residues. Germline CDR1 KGHSH, CDR2 LQKENI. CDR3 sequence reads: CASSAVQGMNTEAFF. CDR3 coding DNA: TGTGCCAGCTCAGCAGTACAGGGTATGAACACTGAAGCTTTCTTT.

This clonotype was counted at least ten times. This chain joins TRBV14 and TRBJ2-2, with D unclear. CDR3 length equals 17 residues. Looked up from germline, CDR1 is SGHDN and CDR2 is FVKESK. V lost 4 bases and J 6 bases, leaving 21 bases between the germline ends. The chain's CDR3 is CASSLRSGERPSGELFF. The CDR3 bases are TGTGCCAGCAGCCTCCGTTCCGGCGAAAGACCGTCCGGGGAGCTGTTTTTT. The full variable domain, with the rest looked up from reference TRBV14 and TRBJ2-2, is EAGVTQFPSHSVIEKGQTVTLRCDPISGHDNLYWYRRVMGKEIKFLLHFVKESKQDESGMPNNRFLAERTGGTYSTLKVQPAELEDSGVYFCASSLRSGERPSGELFFGEGSRLTVL.

The J gene is TRBJ2-1, the V gene TRBV29-1, with 11 bases aligning to TRBD2. V lost 7 bases and J lost 3; bases outside the gene matches: 5. CDR3 length equals 14 residues. Per the germline V gene, CDR1 is SQVTM and CDR2 is ANQGSEA. The DNA for the CDR3 is TGCAGCGCCACCGGACTAGCGGGCTACAATGAGCAGTTCTTC. Amino acids: CSATGLAGYNEQFF.

This clonotype was detected many times. The CDR3 coding sequence is TGTGCCAGCAGCCAGGCCGCAGGTACTATGGGCTACACCTTC. This encodes CASSQAAGTMGYTF. The chain carries TRBV7-2 and TRBJ1-2; no definite D call. The CDR3 sequence is 14 residues long. V was clipped by 5 bases and J by 8 bases, with 18 bases between them. CDR1 and CDR2 (germline): SGHTA, FQGNSA. Supplemented by reference TRBV7-2 and TRBJ1-2, the full variable domain reads GAGVSQSPSNKVTEKGKDVELRCDPISGHTALYWYRQSLGQGLEFLIYFQGNSAPDKSGLPSDRFSAERTGGSVSTLTIQRTQQEDSAVYLCASSQAAGTMGYTFGSGTRLTVV.

This clonotype was counted at least ten times. The chain employs TRBV6-5 and TRBJ2-7, with a weak D call TRBD2 (6 bases). The germline gives CDR1 MNHEY, CDR2 SVGAGI. The CDR3 has 15 residues. V lost 0 bases and J lost 3, with 12 bases in between. This chain's CDR3 is CASSYSLALYYEQYF. The CDR3 coding sequence is TGTGCCAGCAGTTACTCCCTAGCGTTGTACTACGAGCAGTACTTC.

In this sample, this clonotype turned up many times. The chain has TRBV27 and TRBJ2-1; D is unresolved. CDR1 and CDR2 from the germline V gene are MNHEY and SMNVEV (reference sequence). The CDR3 contains 15 residues. Deletions cut 2 bases from V and 0 bases from J, with 8 bases between. The CDR3 coding sequence is TGTGCCAGCAGTTTACCAGGAAACTCCTACAATGAGCAGTTCTTC. Translating gives CASSLPGNSYNEQFF.

The chain employs TRBV28 and TRBJ2-7, with 8 bases identical to TRBD1. Trimming removed 7 bases from V and 2 bases from J; junction bases left unmatched: 10. This CDR3 region has 15 residues. Germline CDR1 reads MDHEN; CDR2 reads SYDVKM. This chain's CDR3 is CASTPAGTGTYEQYV. Here the CDR3 DNA reads TGTGCCAGCACTCCTGCCGGGACAGGTACCTACGAGCAGTACGTC.

This clonotype showed up many times. This chain joins TRBV7-8 and TRBJ2-7; TRBD1 is a possible D gene (6 bases). Per germline, CDR1 SGHVS and CDR2 FQNEAQ. V dropped 5 bases and J dropped 2 bases, with 13 bases sitting between them. This CDR3 contains 14 residues. The chain's CDR3 is CASSPRGQTYEQYV. The CDR3 bases are TGTGCCAGCAGCCCGAGGGGACAAACCTACGAGCAGTACGTC.

Ten or more counts support this clonotype. V gene TRBV7-2 combines with J gene TRBJ2-4; D perhaps matches TRBD2 (5 bases). Trimming left V 3 bases short and J 2 bases short, with 11 bases between. CDR1 is SGHTA, CDR2 FQGNSA, per germline. This CDR3 has 15 residues. The CDR3 nucleotides are TGTGCCAGCAGCTTCGCGGGTCCCTCCAAAAACATTCAGTACTTC. It encodes CASSFAGPSKNIQYF.